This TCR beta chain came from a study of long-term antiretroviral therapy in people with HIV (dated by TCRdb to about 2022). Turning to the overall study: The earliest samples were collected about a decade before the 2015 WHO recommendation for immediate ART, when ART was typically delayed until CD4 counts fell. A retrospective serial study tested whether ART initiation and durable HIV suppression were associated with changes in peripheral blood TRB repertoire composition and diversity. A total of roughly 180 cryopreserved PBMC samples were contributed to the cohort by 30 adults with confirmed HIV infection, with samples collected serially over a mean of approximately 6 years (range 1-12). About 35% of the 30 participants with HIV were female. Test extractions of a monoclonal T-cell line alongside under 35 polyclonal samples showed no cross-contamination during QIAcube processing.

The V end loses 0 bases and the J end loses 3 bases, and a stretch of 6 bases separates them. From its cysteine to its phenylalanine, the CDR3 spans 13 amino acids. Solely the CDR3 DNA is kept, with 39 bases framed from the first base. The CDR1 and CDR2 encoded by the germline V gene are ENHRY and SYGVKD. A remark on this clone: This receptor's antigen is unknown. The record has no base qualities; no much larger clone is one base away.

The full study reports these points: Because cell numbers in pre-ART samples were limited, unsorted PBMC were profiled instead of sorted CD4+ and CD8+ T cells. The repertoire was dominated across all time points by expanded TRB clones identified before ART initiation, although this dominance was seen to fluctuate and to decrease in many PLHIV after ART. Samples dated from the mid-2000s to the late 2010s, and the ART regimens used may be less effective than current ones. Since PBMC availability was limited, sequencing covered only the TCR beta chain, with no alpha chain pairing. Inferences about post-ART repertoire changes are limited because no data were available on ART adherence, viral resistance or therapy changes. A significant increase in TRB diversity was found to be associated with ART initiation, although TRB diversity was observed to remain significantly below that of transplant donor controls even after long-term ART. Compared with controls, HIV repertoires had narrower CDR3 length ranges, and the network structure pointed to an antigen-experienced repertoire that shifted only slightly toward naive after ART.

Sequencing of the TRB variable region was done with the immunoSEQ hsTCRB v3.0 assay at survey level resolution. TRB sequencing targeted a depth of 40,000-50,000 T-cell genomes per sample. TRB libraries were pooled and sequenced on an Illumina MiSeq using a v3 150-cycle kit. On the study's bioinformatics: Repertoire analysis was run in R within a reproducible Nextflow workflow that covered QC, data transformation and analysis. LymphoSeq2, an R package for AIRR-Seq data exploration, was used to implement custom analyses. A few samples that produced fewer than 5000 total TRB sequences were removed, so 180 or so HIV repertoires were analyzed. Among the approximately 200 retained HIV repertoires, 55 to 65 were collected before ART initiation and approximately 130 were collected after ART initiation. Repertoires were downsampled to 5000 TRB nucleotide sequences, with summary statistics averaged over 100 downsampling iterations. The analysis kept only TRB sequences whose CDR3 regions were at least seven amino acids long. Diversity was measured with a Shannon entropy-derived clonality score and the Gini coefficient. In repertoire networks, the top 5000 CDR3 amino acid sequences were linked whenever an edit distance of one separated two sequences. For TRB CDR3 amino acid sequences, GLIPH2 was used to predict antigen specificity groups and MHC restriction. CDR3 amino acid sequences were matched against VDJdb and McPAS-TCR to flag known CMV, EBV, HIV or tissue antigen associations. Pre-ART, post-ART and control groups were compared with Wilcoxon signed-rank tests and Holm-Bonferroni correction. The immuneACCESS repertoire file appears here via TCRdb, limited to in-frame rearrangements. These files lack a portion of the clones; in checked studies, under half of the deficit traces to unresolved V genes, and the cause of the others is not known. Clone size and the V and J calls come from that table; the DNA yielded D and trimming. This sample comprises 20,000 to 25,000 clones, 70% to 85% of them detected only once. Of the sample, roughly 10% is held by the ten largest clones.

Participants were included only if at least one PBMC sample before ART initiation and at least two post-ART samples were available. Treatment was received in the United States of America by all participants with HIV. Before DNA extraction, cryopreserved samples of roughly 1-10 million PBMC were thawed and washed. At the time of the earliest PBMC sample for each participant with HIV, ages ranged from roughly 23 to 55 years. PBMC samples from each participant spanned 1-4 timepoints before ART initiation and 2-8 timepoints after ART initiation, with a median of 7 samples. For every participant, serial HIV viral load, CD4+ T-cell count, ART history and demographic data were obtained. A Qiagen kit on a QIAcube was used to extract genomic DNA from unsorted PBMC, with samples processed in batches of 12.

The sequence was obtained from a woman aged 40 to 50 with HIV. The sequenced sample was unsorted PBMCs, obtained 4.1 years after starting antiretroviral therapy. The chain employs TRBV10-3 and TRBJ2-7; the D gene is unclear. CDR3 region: CAISESRNYEQYF. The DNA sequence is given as TGTGCCATCAGTGAGTCTAGGAACTACGAGCAGTACTTC.